This T cell receptor (beta chain) appears in the sequencing data of a study of shared clonotypes between healthy human individuals. The study, taken as a whole, reports: Owing to a small donor count, the genetic and exposure-history diversity represented was limited. What naive subsets generally showed was a larger estimated richness than memory subsets showed.

Details on this clone: The antigen is undetermined.

Germline-derived CDR1 and CDR2 are LNHNV and YYDKDF (reference sequence). The trim removed 6 bases at V and 6 bases at J, leaving 6 bases unmatched. The CDR3 loop spans 13 amino acids. Study processing details: There were no quality scores in the junction-only immunoSEQ sequences, so filtering differed. Assay: immunoSEQ multiplex PCR; the TCRdb copy retains only in-frame clones and omits some. For V, J and clone size, that table is used; D and trimming come from the DNA. The sample lists roughly 2.2 million clones, more than 85% occurring once. CD45RA-negative memory and CD45RA+ naive subsets were split from the CD4+ cells.

The receptor was derived from a man in his late teens or twenties in good health. Some clones in this sample may be carry-over from other donors' samples. The chain has TRBV15 and TRBJ2-3; TRBD2 agrees at 7 bases. The specimen sequenced was naive CD4+ T cells from PBMCs. Described subset: CD45RA+ positively selected. CDR3 bases: TGTGCCACCAGGGCTAGCGGACCGGATACGCAGTATTTT. Amino acids: CATRASGPDTQYF.